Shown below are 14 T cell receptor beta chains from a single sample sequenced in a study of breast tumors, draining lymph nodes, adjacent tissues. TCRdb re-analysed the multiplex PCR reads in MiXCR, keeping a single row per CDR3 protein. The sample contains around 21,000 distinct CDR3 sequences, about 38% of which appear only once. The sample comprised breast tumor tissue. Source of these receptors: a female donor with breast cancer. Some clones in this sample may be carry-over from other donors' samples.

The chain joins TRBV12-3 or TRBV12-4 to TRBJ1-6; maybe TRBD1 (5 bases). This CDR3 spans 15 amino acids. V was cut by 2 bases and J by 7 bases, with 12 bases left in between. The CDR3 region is CASSLNTGANSPLHF. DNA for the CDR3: TGTGCCAGCAGTTTAAATACAGGAGCCAATTCACCCCTCCACTTT.

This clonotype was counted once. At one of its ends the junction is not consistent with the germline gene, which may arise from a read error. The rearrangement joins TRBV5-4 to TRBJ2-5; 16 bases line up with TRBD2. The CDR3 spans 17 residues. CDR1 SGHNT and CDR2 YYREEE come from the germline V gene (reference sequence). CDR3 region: CTSSLGLAGGYQETQYF. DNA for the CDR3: TGTACCAGCAGCTTGGGACTAGCGGGGGGGTACCAAGAGACCCAGTACTTC. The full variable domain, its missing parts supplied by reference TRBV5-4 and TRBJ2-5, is ETGVTQSPTHLIKTRGQQVTLRCSSQSGHNTVSWYQQALGQGPQFIFQYYREEENGRGNFPPRFSGLQFPNYSSELNVNALELDDSALYLCTSSLGLAGGYQETQYFGPGTRLLVL.

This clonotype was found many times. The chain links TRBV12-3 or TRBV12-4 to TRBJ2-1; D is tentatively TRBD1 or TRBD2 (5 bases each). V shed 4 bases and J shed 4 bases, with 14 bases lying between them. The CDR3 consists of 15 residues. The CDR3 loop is CASSSTKGSYNEQFF. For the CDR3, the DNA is TGTGCCAGCAGTTCAACCAAGGGGAGTTACAATGAGCAGTTCTTC.

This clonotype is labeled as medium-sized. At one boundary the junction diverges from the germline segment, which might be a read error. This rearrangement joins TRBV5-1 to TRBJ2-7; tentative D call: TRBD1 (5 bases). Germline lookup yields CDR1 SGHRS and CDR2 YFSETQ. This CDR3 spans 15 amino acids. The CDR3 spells CASRISGFVSDEQYF. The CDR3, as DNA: TGCGCCAGCAGGATCTCAGGGTTTGTCTCCGACGAGCAGTACTTC.

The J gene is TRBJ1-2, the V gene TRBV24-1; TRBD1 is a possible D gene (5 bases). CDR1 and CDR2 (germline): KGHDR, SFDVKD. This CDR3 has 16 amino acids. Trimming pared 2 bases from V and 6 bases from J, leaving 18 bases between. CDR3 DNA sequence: TGTGCCACCAGTGATTCCACCCAGAGCAGGGTCCATGGCTACACCTTC. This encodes CATSDSTQSRVHGYTF.

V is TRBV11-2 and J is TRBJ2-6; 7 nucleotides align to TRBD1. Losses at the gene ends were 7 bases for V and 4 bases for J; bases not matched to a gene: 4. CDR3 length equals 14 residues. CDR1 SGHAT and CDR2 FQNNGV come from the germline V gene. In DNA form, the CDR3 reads TGTGCCAGCACCCTACAGGGGGGGGCCAACGTCCTGACTTTC. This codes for CASTLQGGANVLTF.

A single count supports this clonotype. The CDR3 protein is CSVEVTGTYEQYF. The CDR3 DNA sequence: TGCAGCGTTGAAGTGACAGGGACCTACGAGCAGTACTTC. This chain connects TRBV29-1 to TRBJ2-7; 7 bases are shared with TRBD1. The junction had 2 bases not matched to a gene; V was cut back by 1 base and J by 2 bases. The CDR3 runs 13 residues. Looked up from germline, CDR1 is SQVTM and CDR2 is ANQGSEA.

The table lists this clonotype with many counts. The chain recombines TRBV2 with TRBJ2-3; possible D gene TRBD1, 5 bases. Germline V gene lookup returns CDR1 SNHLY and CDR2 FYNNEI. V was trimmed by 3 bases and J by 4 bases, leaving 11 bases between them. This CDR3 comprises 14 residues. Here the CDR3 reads CASSEPGIADTQYF. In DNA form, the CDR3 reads TGTGCCAGCAGTGAGCCAGGGATTGCAGATACGCAGTATTTT.

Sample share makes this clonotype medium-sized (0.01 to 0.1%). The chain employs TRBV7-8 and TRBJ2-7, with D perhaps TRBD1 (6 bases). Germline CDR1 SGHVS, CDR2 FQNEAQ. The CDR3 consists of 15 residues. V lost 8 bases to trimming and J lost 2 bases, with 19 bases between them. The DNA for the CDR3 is TGTGCCAGCTCCCCCCGGGACACTCTAGCCTACGAGCAGTACTTC. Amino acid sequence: CASSPRDTLAYEQYF.

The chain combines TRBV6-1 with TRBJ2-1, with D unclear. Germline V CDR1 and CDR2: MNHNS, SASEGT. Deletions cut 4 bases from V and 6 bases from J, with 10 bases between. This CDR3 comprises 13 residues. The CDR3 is CASSVNPANEQFF. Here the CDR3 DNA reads TGTGCCAGCAGTGTAAATCCCGCCAATGAGCAGTTCTTC.

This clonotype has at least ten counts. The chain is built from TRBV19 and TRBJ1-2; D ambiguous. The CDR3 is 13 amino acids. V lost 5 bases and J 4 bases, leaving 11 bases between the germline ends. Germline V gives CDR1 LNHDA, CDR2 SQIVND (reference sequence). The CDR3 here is CASSLSTTYGYTF. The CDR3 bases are TGTGCCAGTAGTCTCTCGACAACCTATGGCTACACCTTC.

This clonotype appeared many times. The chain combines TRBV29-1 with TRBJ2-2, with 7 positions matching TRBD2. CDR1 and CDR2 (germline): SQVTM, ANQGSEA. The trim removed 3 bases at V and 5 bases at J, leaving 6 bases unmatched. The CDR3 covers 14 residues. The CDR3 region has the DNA TGCAGCGTTGACCTCCGGGAGGCTACCGGGGAGCTGTTTTTT. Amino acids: CSVDLREATGELFF.

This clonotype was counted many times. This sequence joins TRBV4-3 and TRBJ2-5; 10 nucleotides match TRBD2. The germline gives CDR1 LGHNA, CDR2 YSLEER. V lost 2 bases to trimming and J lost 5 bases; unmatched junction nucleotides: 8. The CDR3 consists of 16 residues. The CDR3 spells CASSQRAGGPGETQYF. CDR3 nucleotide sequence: TGCGCCAGCAGCCAACGAGCGGGAGGGCCCGGGGAGACCCAGTACTTC.

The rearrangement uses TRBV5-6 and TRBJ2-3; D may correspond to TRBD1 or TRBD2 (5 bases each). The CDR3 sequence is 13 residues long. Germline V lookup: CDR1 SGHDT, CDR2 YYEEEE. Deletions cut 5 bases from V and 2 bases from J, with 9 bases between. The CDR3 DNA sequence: TGTGCCAGCAGTTGGGACCTCACAGATACGCAGTATTTT. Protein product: CASSWDLTDTQYF.